The clone carrying this T cell receptor beta chain was observed once. Trimming pared 4 bases from V and 3 bases from J, leaving 13 bases between. CDR3 length equals 14 residues. Per germline, CDR1 SGHDN and CDR2 FVKESK. This record comes from a study of blood T cells in healthy people across ages. For the second PCR, which ran for roughly 6 to 12 cycles, a sample-barcoded 5' primer and a J-beta primer mix were used. TCRdb used MiXCR to reprocess the 5' RACE reads, holding one entry per CDR3 protein. The sample has 600,000 to 1,000,000 distinct CDR3 sequences; around 25% are singletons. This sample was shared with a second study, whose subject was T cells of mothers and their children. From that second work: Overlap ran slightly, non-significantly higher for related than unrelated mother-child pairs.

The chain joins TRBV14 to TRBJ2-7; no definite D call. The sequenced sample consisted of blood. The source is a boy aged 5-17 years in good health. The CDR3 here is CASSPTLTGYEQYF. The CDR3 DNA is TGTGCCAGCAGCCCTACCTTGACGGGCTACGAGCAGTACTTC.